This TCR beta chain came from a study of blood T cell repertoires in COVID-19. Study background: PBMCs, B-cell-depleted T cells, or T cells were the source of the cDNA or gDNA that made up the material.

There are 16 residues in the CDR3. The germline V and J ends were trimmed by 5 bases and 2 bases, with 15 bases remaining between them. Germline values: CDR1 SGHTA, CDR2 FQGNSA. In the original workflow: Counts of nucleated cells, estimated from reference gene primer amplification, were obtained. This table comes from immunoSEQ multiplex PCR, and its TCRdb copy is limited to in-frame clones, with some not included. V and J calls and clone size are given by that table; D and trimming were obtained from the DNA. The sample carries around 160,000 clones, just over 90% recorded once. This receptor was taken from a woman aged 60 to 75 with COVID-19, enrolled during active disease. V gene TRBV7-2 combines with J gene TRBJ1-4; the D gene is possibly TRBD1 (6 bases). The specimen sequenced was peripheral blood. The CDR3 here is CASSTSTGKTNEKLFF. The DNA for the CDR3 is TGTGCCAGCAGCACATCCACAGGGAAGACTAATGAAAAACTGTTTTTT. Using reference TRBV7-2 and TRBJ1-4 for the parts outside the CDR3, the full variable domain is GAGVSQSPSNKVTEKGKDVELRCDPISGHTALYWYRQSLGQGLEFLIYFQGNSAPDKSGLPSDRFSAERTGGSVSTLTIQRTQQEDSAVYLCASSTSTGKTNEKLFFGSGTQLSVL.